This T cell receptor beta chain is drawn from a study of blood T cell repertoires in COVID-19. The germline V gene has CDR1 LGHNA and CDR2 YSLEER. This CDR3 region has 18 residues. V lost 2 bases and J lost 0, with 20 bases in between. Some clones are missing from TCRdb's copy, which holds only in-frame ones; the method was immunoSEQ multiplex PCR. The data show some 45,000 clones, with roughly 86% seen just once and less than 20% held by the top ten. This sequence joins TRBV4-3 and TRBJ2-7; D is possibly TRBD2 (8 bases). The specimen sequenced was peripheral blood. The clonotype was recovered from a man aged 55 to 70 with active COVID-19. CDR3 in DNA: TGCGCCAGCAGCCAACAACCCGGGGGGGGACAGAGCTCCTACGAGCAGTACTTC. This gives the protein CASSQQPGGGQSSYEQYF.